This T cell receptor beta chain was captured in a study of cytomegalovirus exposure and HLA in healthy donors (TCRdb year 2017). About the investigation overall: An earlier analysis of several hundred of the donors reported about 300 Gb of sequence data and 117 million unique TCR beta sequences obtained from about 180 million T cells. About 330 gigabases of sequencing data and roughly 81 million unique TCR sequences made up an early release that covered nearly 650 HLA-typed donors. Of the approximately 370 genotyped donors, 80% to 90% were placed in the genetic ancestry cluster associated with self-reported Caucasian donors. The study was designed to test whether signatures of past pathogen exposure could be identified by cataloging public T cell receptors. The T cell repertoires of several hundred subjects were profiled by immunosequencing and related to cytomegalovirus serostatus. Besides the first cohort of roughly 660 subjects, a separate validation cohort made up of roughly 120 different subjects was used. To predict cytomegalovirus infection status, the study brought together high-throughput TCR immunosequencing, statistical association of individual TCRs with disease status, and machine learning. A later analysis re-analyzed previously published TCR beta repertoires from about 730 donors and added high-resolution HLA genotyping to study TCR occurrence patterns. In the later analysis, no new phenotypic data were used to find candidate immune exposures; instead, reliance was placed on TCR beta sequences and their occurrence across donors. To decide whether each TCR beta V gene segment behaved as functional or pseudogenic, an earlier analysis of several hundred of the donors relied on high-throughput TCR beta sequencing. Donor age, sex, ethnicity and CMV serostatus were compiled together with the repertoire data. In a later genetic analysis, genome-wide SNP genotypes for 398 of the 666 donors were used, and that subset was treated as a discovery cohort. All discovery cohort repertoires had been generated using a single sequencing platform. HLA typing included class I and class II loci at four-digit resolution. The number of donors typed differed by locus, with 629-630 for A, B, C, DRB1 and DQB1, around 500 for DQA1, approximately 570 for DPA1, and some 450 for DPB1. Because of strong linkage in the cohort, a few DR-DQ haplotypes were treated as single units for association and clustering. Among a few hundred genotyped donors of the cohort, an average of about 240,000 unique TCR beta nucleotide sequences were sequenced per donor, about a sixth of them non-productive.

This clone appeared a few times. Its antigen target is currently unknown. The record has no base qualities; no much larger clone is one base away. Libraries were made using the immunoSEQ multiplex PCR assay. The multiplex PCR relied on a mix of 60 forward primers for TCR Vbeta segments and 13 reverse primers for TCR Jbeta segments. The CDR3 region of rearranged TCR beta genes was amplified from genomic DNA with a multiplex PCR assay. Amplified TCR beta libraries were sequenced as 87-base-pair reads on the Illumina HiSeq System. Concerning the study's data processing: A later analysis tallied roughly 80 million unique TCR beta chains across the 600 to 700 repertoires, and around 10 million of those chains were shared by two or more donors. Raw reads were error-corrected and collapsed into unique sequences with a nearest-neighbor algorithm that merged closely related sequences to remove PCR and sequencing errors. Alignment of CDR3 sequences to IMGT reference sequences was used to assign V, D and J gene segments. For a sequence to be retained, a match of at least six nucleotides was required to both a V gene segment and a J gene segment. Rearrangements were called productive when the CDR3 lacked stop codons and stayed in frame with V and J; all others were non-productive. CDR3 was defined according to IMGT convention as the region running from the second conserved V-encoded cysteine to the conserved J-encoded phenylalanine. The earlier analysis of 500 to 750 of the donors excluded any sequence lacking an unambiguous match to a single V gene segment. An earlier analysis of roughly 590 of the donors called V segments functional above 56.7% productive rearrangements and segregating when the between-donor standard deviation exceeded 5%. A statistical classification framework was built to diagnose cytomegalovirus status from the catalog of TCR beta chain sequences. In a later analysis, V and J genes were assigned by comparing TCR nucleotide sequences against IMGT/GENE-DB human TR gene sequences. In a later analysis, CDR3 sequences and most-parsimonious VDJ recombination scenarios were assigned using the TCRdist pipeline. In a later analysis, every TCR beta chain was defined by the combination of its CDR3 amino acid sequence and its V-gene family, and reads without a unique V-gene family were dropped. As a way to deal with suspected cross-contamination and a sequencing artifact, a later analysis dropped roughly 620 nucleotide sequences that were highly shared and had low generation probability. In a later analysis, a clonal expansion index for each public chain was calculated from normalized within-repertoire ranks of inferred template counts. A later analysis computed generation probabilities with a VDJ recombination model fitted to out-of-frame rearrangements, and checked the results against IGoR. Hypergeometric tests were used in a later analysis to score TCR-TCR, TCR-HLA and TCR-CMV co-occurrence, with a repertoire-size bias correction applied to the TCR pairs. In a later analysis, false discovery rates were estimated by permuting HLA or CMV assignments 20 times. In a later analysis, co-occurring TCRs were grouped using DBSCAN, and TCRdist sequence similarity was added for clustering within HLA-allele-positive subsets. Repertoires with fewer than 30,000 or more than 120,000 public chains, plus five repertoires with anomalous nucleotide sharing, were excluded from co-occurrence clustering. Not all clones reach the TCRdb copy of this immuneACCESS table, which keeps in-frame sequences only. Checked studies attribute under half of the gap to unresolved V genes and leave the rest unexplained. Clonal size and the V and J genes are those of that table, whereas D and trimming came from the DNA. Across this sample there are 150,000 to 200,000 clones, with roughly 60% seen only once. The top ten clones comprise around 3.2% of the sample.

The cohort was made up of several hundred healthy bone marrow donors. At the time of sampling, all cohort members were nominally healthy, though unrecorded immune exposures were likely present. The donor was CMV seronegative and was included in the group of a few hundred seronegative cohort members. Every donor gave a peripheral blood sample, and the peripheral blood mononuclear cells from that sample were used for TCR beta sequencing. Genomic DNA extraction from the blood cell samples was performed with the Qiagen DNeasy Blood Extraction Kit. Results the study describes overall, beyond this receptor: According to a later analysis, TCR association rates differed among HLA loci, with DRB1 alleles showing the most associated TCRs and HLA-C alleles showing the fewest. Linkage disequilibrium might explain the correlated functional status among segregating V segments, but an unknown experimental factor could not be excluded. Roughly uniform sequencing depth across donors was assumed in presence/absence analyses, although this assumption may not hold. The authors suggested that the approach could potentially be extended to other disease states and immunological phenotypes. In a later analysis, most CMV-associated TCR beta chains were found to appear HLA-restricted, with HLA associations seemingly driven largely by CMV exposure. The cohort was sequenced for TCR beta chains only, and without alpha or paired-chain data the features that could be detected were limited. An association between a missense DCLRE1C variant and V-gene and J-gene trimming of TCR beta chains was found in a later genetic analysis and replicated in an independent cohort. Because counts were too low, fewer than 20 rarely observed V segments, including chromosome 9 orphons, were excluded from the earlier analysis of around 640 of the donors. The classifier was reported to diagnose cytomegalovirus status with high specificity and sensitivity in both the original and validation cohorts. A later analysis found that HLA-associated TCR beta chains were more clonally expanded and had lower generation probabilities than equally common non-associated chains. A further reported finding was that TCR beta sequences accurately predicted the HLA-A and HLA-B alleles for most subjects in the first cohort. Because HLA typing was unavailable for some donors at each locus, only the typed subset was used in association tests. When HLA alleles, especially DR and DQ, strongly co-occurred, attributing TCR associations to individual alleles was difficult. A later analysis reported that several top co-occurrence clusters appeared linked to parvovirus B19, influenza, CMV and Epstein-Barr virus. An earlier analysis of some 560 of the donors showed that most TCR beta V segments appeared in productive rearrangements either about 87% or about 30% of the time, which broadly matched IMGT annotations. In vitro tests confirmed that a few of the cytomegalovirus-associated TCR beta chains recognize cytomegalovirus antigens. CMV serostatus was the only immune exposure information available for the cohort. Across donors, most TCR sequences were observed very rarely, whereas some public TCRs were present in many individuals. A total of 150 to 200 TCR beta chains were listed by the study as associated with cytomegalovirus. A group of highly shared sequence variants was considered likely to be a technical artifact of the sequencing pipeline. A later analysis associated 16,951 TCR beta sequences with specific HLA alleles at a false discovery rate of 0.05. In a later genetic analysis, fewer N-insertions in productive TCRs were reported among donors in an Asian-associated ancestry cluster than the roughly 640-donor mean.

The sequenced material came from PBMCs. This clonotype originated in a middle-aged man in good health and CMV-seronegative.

The bases are TGTGCCAGTAGCCTGGCAGGGCGGAATCAGCCCCAGCATTTT. This is translated as CASSLAGRNQPQHF. The chain links TRBV19 with TRBJ1-5; the D region possibly corresponds to TRBD1 (5 bases align). From a lookup of the germline V gene (reference sequence), CDR1 and CDR2 are LNHDA and SQIVND. V gives up 6 bases and J gives up 4 bases, and the segment between their germline ends measures 13 bases. Inclusive of the bounding cysteine and phenylalanine, the CDR3 is 14 residues long. Kept here is only the CDR3 DNA, which spans 42 bases and is read in frame from base 1.